The 18 T cell receptor beta chains below all came from one sample that was sequenced in a study of blood T cells in healthy people across ages. Through a sample-barcoded 5' primer and a J-beta primer mix, a second PCR was run for about 6 to 12 cycles. TCRdb processed the 5' RACE reads anew with MiXCR; each CDR3 protein has one entry. Of about 800,000 distinct CDR3 sequences listed, 25% are singletons. The sample also formed part of further work on T cells of mothers and their children.

The source material was blood. The source of these receptors is a boy aged 5 to 17 in good health.

V gene TRBV10-3 combines with J gene TRBJ2-1, with D possibly TRBD1 on 6 matching bases. The germline gives CDR1 ENHRY, CDR2 SYGVKD. The CDR3 is 15 amino acids. Trimming took off 6 bases at V and 5 bases at J, with 17 bases between the two ends. As DNA, the CDR3 is TGTGCCATCAGACCCGGGACAAAGCTAAACAATGAGCAGTTCTTC. It yields the protein CAIRPGTKLNNEQFF.

This clonotype was observed many times. The gene calls are TRBV9 and TRBJ2-3, with D hard to call. CDR1 is SGDLS, CDR2 YYNGEE, per germline. There are 13 residues in the CDR3. The V and J ends lost 4 bases and 6 bases respectively, with 12 bases between them. The CDR3 nucleotides read TGTGCCAGCAGCCTAATTCGGTCGGATACGCAGTATTTT. Its translation: CASSLIRSDTQYF. The variable domain in full, with the rest retrieved from reference TRBV9 and TRBJ2-3, is DSGVTQTPKHLITATGQRVTLRCSPRSGDLSVYWYQQSLDQGLQFLIQYYNGEERAKGNILERFSAQQFPDLHSELNLSSLELGDSALYFCASSLIRSDTQYFGPGTRLTVL.

This clonotype was seen more than once but under ten times. The chain employs TRBV4-2 and TRBJ2-7; D gene uncertain. The CDR3 spans 14 residues. The V end lost 0 bases, the J end lost 7 bases, and 13 bases lay between the germline ends. From germline, CDR1 is LGHNA and CDR2 YNFKEQ. The CDR3 nucleotides read TGTGCCAGCAGCCAAGATATGGATATATGGGAGCAGTACTTC. Amino acids: CASSQDMDIWEQYF.

V usage is TRBV7-8 and J usage is TRBJ2-7, with 8 bases that match TRBD1. This CDR3 has 15 amino acids. J lost 0 bases, V lost 7 bases, and 8 bases had no gene match. Germline V gene lookup returns CDR1 SGHVS and CDR2 FQNEAQ. CDR3 nucleotide sequence: TGTGCCAGCACCGGTGTGGGGACAGGCTCCTACGAGCAGTACTTC. The encoded protein is CASTGVGTGSYEQYF.

This clonotype was picked up a small number of times. The chain joins TRBV7-2 to TRBJ1-6; D is unclear. V lost 5 bases and J 7 bases, leaving 9 bases between the germline ends. In germline, CDR1 is SGHTA, CDR2 FQGNSA. The CDR3 consists of 13 residues. DNA of the CDR3: TGTGCCAGCAGCACCGGACCGAATTCACCCCTCCACTTT. Translated: CASSTGPNSPLHF.

V gene TRBV2 combines with J gene TRBJ2-5, with 10 bases identical to TRBD2. Per germline, CDR1 SNHLY and CDR2 FYNNEI. V shed 4 bases and J 2 bases; nucleotides not matched to a gene: 10. CDR3 length: 17 residues. The CDR3: CASSGGTSANGQETQYF. CDR3 DNA: TGTGCCAGCAGTGGAGGGACTAGCGCGAATGGACAAGAGACCCAGTACTTC.

This clonotype came up a few times. The rearrangement links TRBV9 to TRBJ2-7, with D possibly being TRBD2 (5 bases). The CDR3 has 14 amino acids. Trimming pared 0 bases from V and 7 bases from J, leaving 14 bases between. Germline CDR1 reads SGDLS; CDR2 reads YYNGEE. The DNA for the CDR3 is TGTGCCAGCAGCGTAGATAAGGGAGTACGTGAGCAGTACTTC. Translated, it gives CASSVDKGVREQYF.

This clonotype appeared a few times. The chain uses TRBV20-1 and TRBJ2-3; D unresolved. The CDR3 is 14 amino acids. The germline CDR1 and CDR2 sequences are DFQATT and SNEGSKA (reference sequence). With 0 bases removed from V and 2 bases from J, the gap between germline ends came to 9 bases. The CDR3 protein is CSARDPEFTDTQYF. The CDR3 nucleotides read TGCAGTGCTAGAGATCCTGAGTTCACAGATACGCAGTATTTT.

The sample holds a few counts of this clonotype. The chain joins TRBV7-2 to TRBJ1-6; D remains unclear. Germline values: CDR1 SGHTA, CDR2 FQGNSA. The CDR3 is made up of 13 amino acids. Trimming left V 1 base short and J 7 bases short, with 5 bases between. The chain's CDR3 is CASSLDWNSPLHF. In DNA form, the CDR3 reads TGTGCCAGCAGCTTAGACTGGAATTCACCCCTCCACTTT. Drawing the rest from reference TRBV7-2 and TRBJ1-6, the complete variable domain is GAGVSQSPSNKVTEKGKDVELRCDPISGHTALYWYRQSLGQGLEFLIYFQGNSAPDKSGLPSDRFSAERTGGSVSTLTIQRTQQEDSAVYLCASSLDWNSPLHFGNGTRLTVT.

The V call is TRBV6-5, the J call TRBJ2-5; D call uncertain. The DNA matches TRBJ2-1 better at its end, which makes the J call doubtful. This CDR3 has 16 amino acids. CDR1 is MNHEY and CDR2 is SVGAGI in the germline V gene. The CDR3 coding sequence is TGTGCCAGCAGTTTATCCGCCTCGCTCGGAACCAATGAGCAGTTCTTC. Its protein is CASSLSASLGTNEQFF.

For the CDR3, the DNA is TGTGCCAGCAGCGAGGGGACAGGCTCTGGAAACACCATATATTTT. Its protein product is CASSEGTGSGNTIYF. The gene calls are TRBV9 and TRBJ1-3, with 8 bases lining up with TRBD1. The V gene end was trimmed by 3 bases and the J gene end by 0 bases; junction bases not matched to a gene: 2. Germline V gives CDR1 SGDLS, CDR2 YYNGEE. The CDR3 sequence is 15 residues long.

This clonotype has only a few counts. The chain joins TRBV29-1 to TRBJ2-7; the match to TRBD1 covers 7 bases. Germline values: CDR1 SQVTM, CDR2 ANQGSEA. The CDR3 length is 12 residues. V was pared by 4 bases and J by 4 bases, with 4 bases of the junction left unmatched. CDR3 loop: CSVGGQAYEQYF. CDR3 coding DNA: TGCAGCGTTGGAGGACAGGCGTACGAGCAGTACTTC.

This clonotype appeared a single time. This may stem from a read error, because a much larger clone lies one nucleotide away. CDR3 sequence: CASSQDLSGNTIYF. The CDR3 DNA follows: TGCGCCAGCAGCCAAGACCTCTCTGGAAACACCATATATTTT. The gene calls are TRBV4-3 and TRBJ1-3, with D unclear. V was pared by 0 bases and J by 0 bases, with 3 bases between. Germline V gene sequence: CDR1 LGHNA, CDR2 YSLEER. CDR3 length: 14 residues.

This clonotype was found a few times. This chain links TRBV6-5 with TRBJ2-5; D may be TRBD1 or TRBD2 (5 bases each). CDR1 is MNHEY, CDR2 SVGAGI, per germline. The V end was cut by 0 bases, the J end by 9 bases, with 8 bases between. CDR3 length: 12 amino acids. The CDR3 loop reads CASSYSMGAQYF. The DNA of the CDR3 is TGTGCCAGCAGTTACTCGATGGGGGCCCAGTACTTC.

The sample holds a few counts of this clonotype. The chain employs TRBV11-2 and TRBJ1-2; 7 positions match TRBD1. CDR3 length: 14 residues. V shed 5 bases and J 4 bases; nucleotides not matched to a gene: 7. Germline CDR1 and CDR2: SGHAT and FQNNGV. The CDR3 loop is CASSGLSGGYGYTF. The CDR3 DNA sequence: TGTGCCAGCAGCGGCCTCTCAGGGGGCTATGGCTACACCTTC.

This clonotype was recorded a few times. The V gene is TRBV28, the J gene TRBJ2-1, with TRBD2 as a possible D gene (6 bases). The J call may not be correct, given that the DNA end is closer to TRBJ2-7. This CDR3 region has 13 residues. CDR1 and CDR2 from the germline V gene are MDHEN and SYDVKM. The CDR3 sequence: CASSSGVEDEQYF. CDR3 sequence (DNA): TGTGCCAGCAGTTCGGGAGTCGAGGACGAGCAGTACTTC.

CDR3: CASSLATGSGGYTF. As DNA, the CDR3 is TGTGCCAGCAGCTTGGCGACAGGGTCAGGGGGCTACACCTTC. The chain employs TRBV7-2 and TRBJ1-2; 7 bases are shared with TRBD1. The CDR3 totals 14 residues. V trimming: 3 bases; J trimming: 8 bases; junction bases outside the gene matches: 9. Germline V gives CDR1 SGHTA, CDR2 FQGNSA.

This clonotype has more than one count but fewer than ten. A read error may explain this, as a much larger clone is one base away. The V call is TRBV6-5, the J call TRBJ2-6; D gene unclear. V was trimmed by 2 bases and J by 1 base, leaving 3 bases between them. The CDR3 has 14 residues. Germline values: CDR1 MNHEY, CDR2 SVGAGI. The CDR3 loop reads CASSYRSGANVLTF. CDR3 nucleotide sequence: TGTGCCAGCAGTTACAGGTCTGGGGCCAACGTCCTGACTTTC.